Presented here are 13 T cell receptor beta chains from one specimen sequenced in a study of blood T cells in healthy people across ages. A second about 6 to 11 cycle PCR used barcoded and J-beta primers. MiXCR, applied by TCRdb to the 5' RACE reads, yields one record per CDR3 protein. The sample shows some 670,000 distinct CDR3 sequences, over 40% of them seen only once. The material sequenced was blood. The source is an elderly woman in good health.

The V gene is TRBV7-9, the J gene TRBJ2-7, with 7 bases fitting TRBD1. The CDR3 runs to 13 residues. Trimming cost V 3 bases and J 9 bases; bases outside gene matches: 8. From germline, CDR1 is SEHNR and CDR2 FQNEAQ (reference sequence). As DNA, the CDR3 is TGTGCCAGCAGCTTTGGACAGGCTAGTGGGCAGTACTTC. It is translated as CASSFGQASGQYF.

The table lists this clonotype with many counts. The chain recombines TRBV7-2 with TRBJ2-1; 8 bases map to TRBD2. Trimming removed 5 bases from V and 5 bases from J; junction bases left unmatched: 11. CDR3 length: 16 residues. Germline CDR1 and CDR2: SGHTA and FQGNSA. The CDR3 sequence: CASSLGASGPDNEQFF. As DNA, the CDR3 is TGTGCCAGCAGCCTAGGGGCTAGCGGGCCTGACAATGAGCAGTTCTTC.

This clonotype was seen only once. V is TRBV5-1 and J is TRBJ2-2; 7 bases align to TRBD2. Unmatched junction bases numbered 5, after V lost 0 bases and J lost 6 bases. Germline values: CDR1 SGHRS, CDR2 YFSETQ. CDR3 size: 15 residues. The CDR3 here is CASSLVASGAGELFF. The CDR3 bases are TGCGCCAGCAGCTTGGTGGCCAGCGGGGCCGGGGAGCTGTTTTTT.

The chain combines TRBV20-1 with TRBJ1-5, with 7 bases matching TRBD1. The CDR3 totals 14 residues. V gave up 3 bases and J gave up 7 bases; unmatched junction bases: 9. Germline assignment: CDR1 DFQATT and CDR2 SNEGSKA (reference sequence). The CDR3 bases are TGCAGTGCTAGGGCAACAGGGGTTCGGCAGCCCCAGCATTTT. Its translation: CSARATGVRQPQHF.

This clonotype was recorded at least ten times. V is TRBV7-2 and J is TRBJ2-5; TRBD2 agrees at 7 bases. V was clipped by 6 bases and J by 2 bases; unmatched bases: 6. The CDR3 has 14 amino acids. Germline V gene sequence: CDR1 SGHTA, CDR2 FQGNSA. CDR3 in DNA: TGTGCCAGCAGGAAAGCGGGGATTCAAGAGACCCAGTACTTC. Its translation is CASRKAGIQETQYF.

This clonotype appeared many times. This chain connects TRBV27 to TRBJ2-1; 10 nucleotides match TRBD2. CDR3 length: 13 amino acids. Germline values: CDR1 MNHEY, CDR2 SMNVEV (reference sequence). J lost 9 bases, V lost 7 bases, and 6 bases had no gene match. The CDR3 sequence is CASKASGSIEQFF. CDR3 in DNA: TGTGCCAGCAAGGCTAGCGGGAGTATTGAGCAGTTCTTC.

The chain couples TRBV5-1 to TRBJ2-7, with 9 bases aligning to TRBD2. The length of the CDR3 is 16 residues. CDR1 and CDR2 (germline): SGHRS, YFSETQ. Trimming took 0 bases from V and 3 from J; bases not matched to a gene: 7. The CDR3 sequence is CASSLESGRPVYEQYF. The CDR3 bases are TGCGCCAGCAGCTTGGAAAGCGGGAGGCCAGTCTACGAGCAGTACTTC.

This chain joins TRBV4-1 and TRBJ2-3; 7 nucleotides match TRBD1. Germline trimming cut 0 bases from V and 3 bases from J; bases unmatched to any gene: 12. Germline CDR1 reads MGHRA; CDR2 reads YSYEKL. This CDR3 contains 18 residues. The CDR3, as DNA: TGCGCCAGCAGCCAAGATCTTGGGCGGACAGGTGAAACAGATACGCAGTATTTT. Amino acids: CASSQDLGRTGETDTQYF.

This chain links TRBV5-1 with TRBJ2-3; perhaps TRBD1 as D (5 bases). Germline-derived CDR1 and CDR2 are SGHRS and YFSETQ. The CDR3 contains 16 residues. V was clipped by 2 bases and J by 0 bases, with 13 bases between them. The CDR3 is CASSLHRPSSTDTQYF. DNA of the CDR3: TGCGCCAGCAGCTTACACAGGCCCTCTAGCACAGATACGCAGTATTTT.

This rearrangement joins TRBV20-1 to TRBJ1-5; possible D gene TRBD1, 6 bases. The germline V gene encodes CDR1 DFQATT and CDR2 SNEGSKA (reference sequence). The CDR3 length is 14 residues. The germline V and J ends were trimmed by 6 bases and 10 bases, with 22 bases remaining between them. The DNA of the CDR3 is TGCAGTGCCCAGGCCCGGGGACACGGAACACCCCAGCATTTT. This encodes CSAQARGHGTPQHF.

Ten or more counts support this clonotype. The chain carries TRBV7-2 and TRBJ2-7; D gene uncertain. Trimming shortened V by 1 base and J by 5 bases, and 12 bases separated the two germline ends. CDR3 length: 14 amino acids. Germline V gene data show CDR1 as SGHTA and CDR2 as FQGNSA. CDR3 DNA: TGTGCCAGCAGCTTAGTAGGGAAAGGCGACGAGCAGTACTTC. Its translation: CASSLVGKGDEQYF.

The chain links TRBV5-1 to TRBJ1-2; 7 positions match TRBD1. This CDR3 spans 14 amino acids. With V trimmed by 4 bases and J by 4 bases, 7 bases remained unmatched. Germline loops: CDR1 SGHRS, CDR2 YFSETQ. This chain's CDR3 is CASSVRDSLYGYTF. CDR3 DNA: TGCGCCAGCAGCGTCCGGGACAGCCTCTATGGCTACACCTTC.

The gene calls are TRBV19 and TRBJ2-1, with a tentative D call TRBD1 (6 bases). CDR3 size: 14 residues. The germline V gene encodes CDR1 LNHDA and CDR2 SQIVND (reference sequence). V was cut by 7 bases and J by 0 bases, with 10 bases left in between. CDR3 in amino acids: CASMGQNSYNEQFF. The CDR3 bases are TGTGCCAGTATGGGACAAAACTCCTACAATGAGCAGTTCTTC.